Listed below are T cell receptor beta chains from one sample, sequenced in a study of spatial heterogeneity in lung cancer. TCRdb recomputed calls from the 5' RACE reads with MiXCR, one row per CDR3 protein. The sample lists 20,000 or so distinct CDR3 sequences; about 7.5% were seen once. The sample consisted of lung tumor tissue, taken at surgery. All receptors come from a male donor with early-stage non-small cell lung cancer. The CDR3 runs from the conserved cysteine through the conserved F or W. A D gene is named only where the DNA matches it firmly. Clone size is stated in some rows and not others, as once, few, many or a class when expanded.

TRBD2,TRBV7-2,many,TRBJ2-5,CASSFQRGGGETQYF,TGTGCCAGCAGCTTTCAGCGGGGGGGCGGGGAGACCCAGTACTTC
TRBD1,TRBV5-4,many,TRBJ1-1,CASSWDRGTEAFF,TGTGCCAGCAGCTGGGACAGGGGTACTGAAGCTTTCTTT
TRBD2,TRBV4-3,many,TRBJ2-1,CASSQNLGLNEQFF,TGCGCCAGCAGCCAAAACCTGGGACTAAATGAGCAGTTCTTC
-,TRBV29-1,many,TRBJ1-1,CSVEVENTEAFF,TGCAGCGTTGAAGTAGAGAACACTGAAGCTTTCTTT
-,TRBV28,few,TRBJ2-1,CASRQGSYNEQFF,TGTGCCAGCAGACAGGGCTCCTACAATGAGCAGTTCTTC
-,TRBV3-1,many,TRBJ2-1,CASSQGLEQFF,TGTGCCAGCAGCCAAGGTTTGGAGCAGTTCTTC
-,TRBV28,-,TRBJ2-3,CASSLLGRLSTDTQYF,TGTGCCAGCAGTTTATTGGGGCGGTTGAGTACAGATACGCAGTATTTT
-,TRBV27,-,TRBJ2-5,CASSRQGDWQETQYF,TGTGCCAGCAGTCGGCAGGGAGATTGGCAAGAGACCCAGTACTTC
-,TRBV28,many,TRBJ1-2,CASSLYGREPNYGYTF,TGTGCCAGCAGTTTATACGGCAGGGAACCAAACTATGGCTACACCTTC
TRBD2,TRBV2,-,TRBJ2-3,CASNLPRGLAGGNTQYF,TGTGCCAGCAACCTACCCCGTGGACTAGCGGGGGGGAATACGCAGTATTTT
TRBD2,TRBV28,few,TRBJ2-7,CASSPSAGGTTYEQYF,TGTGCCAGCAGTCCATCAGCGGGGGGGACAACCTACGAGCAGTACTTC
TRBD1,TRBV9,many,TRBJ1-6,CASSGDRDYNSPLHF,TGTGCCAGCAGCGGGGACAGGGACTATAATTCACCCCTCCACTTT
TRBD1,TRBV4-3,many,TRBJ2-2,CASSQLDRDTGELFF,TGCGCCAGCAGCCAACTTGACAGGGACACCGGGGAGCTGTTTTTT
-,TRBV5-1,few,TRBJ2-7,CASSPRDTLYEQYF,TGCGCCAGCAGCCCACGGGACACTTTATACGAGCAGTACTTC
-,TRBV7-8,many,TRBJ1-6,CASSLGQGFGSPLHF,TGTGCCAGCAGCCTGGGGCAGGGGTTCGGCTCACCCCTCCACTTT
-,TRBV19,many,TRBJ1-5,CASSSHQPGAPQHF,TGTGCCAGTAGTAGCCACCAGCCGGGGGCGCCCCAGCATTTT
-,TRBV20-1,many,TRBJ1-2,CSARDRGTLNYGYTF,TGCAGTGCTAGAGACAGGGGTACCCTTAACTATGGCTACACCTTC
-,TRBV12-3/TRBV12-4,-,TRBJ1-5,CASSFTPGQPQHF,TGTGCCAGCAGTTTCACCCCAGGCCAGCCCCAGCATTTT
-,TRBV7-6,medium-sized,TRBJ1-4,CASSLLPSGINEKLFF,TGTGCCAGCAGCCTCCTCCCGTCAGGGATTAATGAAAAACTGTTTTTT
-,TRBV28,many,TRBJ1-5,CASSYDRIYSNQPQHF,TGTGCCAGCAGTTACGACAGGATCTATAGCAATCAGCCCCAGCATTTT
TRBD1,TRBV6-5,few,TRBJ2-2,CASSYSGGQGRGGELFF,TGTGCCAGCAGTTACAGCGGAGGACAGGGGAGGGGCGGGGAGCTGTTTTTT
-,TRBV12-3/TRBV12-4,many,TRBJ1-5,CASSLARNQPQHF,TGTGCCAGCAGTTTAGCGCGCAATCAGCCCCAGCATTTT
-,TRBV29-1,-,TRBJ2-7,CSRDYEQYF,TGCAGCCGGGACTACGAGCAGTACTTC
-,TRBV4-2,many,TRBJ2-5,CASSQARGEQETQYF,TGTGCCAGCAGCCAAGCCAGGGGGGAACAAGAGACCCAGTACTTC
-,TRBV9,many,TRBJ2-3,CASSNSPGRTDTQYF,TGTGCCAGCAGCAACAGTCCCGGTAGGACAGATACGCAGTATTTT
-,TRBV5-1,few,TRBJ1-2,CASSLGGSSQNYGYTF,TGCGCCAGCAGCTTGGGGGGCAGCTCGCAAAACTATGGCTACACCTTC
-,TRBV30,many,TRBJ1-2,CAWSYGTANGYTF,TGTGCCTGGAGCTACGGGACGGCGAATGGCTACACCTTC
-,TRBV6-2/TRBV6-3,medium-sized,TRBJ2-5,CASSAGGGRETQYF,TGTGCCAGCAGCGCCGGGGGAGGCCGAGAGACCCAGTACTTC
TRBD2,TRBV20-1,many,TRBJ2-3,CSARETSGGTDTQYF,TGCAGTGCTAGAGAGACTAGCGGGGGCACAGATACGCAGTATTTT
-,TRBV6-5,many,TRBJ1-2,CASSYEQGYGYTF,TGTGCCAGCAGTTACGAACAGGGCTATGGCTACACCTTC
-,TRBV20-1,-,TRBJ2-5,CSARGGVRAQETQYF,TGCAGTGCTAGGGGCGGGGTTCGGGCTCAAGAGACCCAGTACTTC
TRBD1,TRBV20-1,many,TRBJ1-5,CSASKGADQPQHF,TGCAGTGCTAGCAAGGGGGCCGATCAGCCCCAGCATTTT
TRBD2,TRBV7-2,few,TRBJ2-1,CASSQASGPRVGQFF,TGTGCCAGCAGCCAAGCTAGCGGTCCGAGAGTCGGGCAGTTCTTC
-,TRBV7-8,-,TRBJ2-7,CASSFDPSSYEQYF,TGTGCCAGCAGCTTCGACCCGAGCTCCTACGAGCAGTACTTC
-,TRBV12-3/TRBV12-4,many,TRBJ2-2,CASSAGPAGELFF,TGTGCCAGCAGTGCAGGCCCCGCCGGGGAGCTGTTTTTT
-,TRBV3-1,many,TRBJ1-1,CASSPQGDTEAFF,TGTGCCAGCAGCCCACAGGGTGACACTGAAGCTTTCTTT
-,TRBV20-1,-,TRBJ2-5,CSASGSQETQYF,TGCAGTGCTAGCGGCTCTCAAGAGACCCAGTACTTC
TRBD1,TRBV7-3,few,TRBJ2-1,CASRRDRGLNNEQFF,TGTGCCAGCAGGCGGGACAGGGGGCTTAACAATGAGCAGTTCTTC
TRBD1,TRBV4-3,many,TRBJ2-3,CASSPGQGYTDTQYF,TGCGCCAGCAGCCCCGGACAGGGCTACACAGATACGCAGTATTTT